The 8 T cell receptor beta chains below were found in one sample sequenced in a study of response to subunit inactivated influenza vaccine. TCRdb processed the RT-PCR reads anew with MiXCR; each CDR3 protein has one entry. The table lists just over 300,000 distinct CDR3 sequences, about 20% of them singletons, with 10% in the top ten. Source: PBMCs from blood, taken 21 months after vaccination. These receptors all come from a man aged 50 to 69 who received an inactivated influenza vaccine.

This clonotype was counted between two and nine times. The chain employs TRBV20-1 and TRBJ2-1; 8 bases match TRBD1. The CDR3 totals 16 residues. With 3 bases clipped from V and 9 bases from J, the junction kept 16 bases outside the gene matches. In germline, CDR1 is DFQATT, CDR2 SNEGSKA (reference sequence). CDR3 loop: CSARKETDRAMGEQFF. For the CDR3, the DNA is TGCAGTGCTAGGAAAGAAACGGACAGGGCAATGGGTGAGCAGTTCTTC.

The chain recombines TRBV14 with TRBJ2-1, with D maybe TRBD2 (6 bases). This CDR3 spans 14 amino acids. In germline, CDR1 is SGHDN, CDR2 FVKESK. V lost 6 bases and J lost 7, with 16 bases in between. The CDR3 loop reads CASRPSYAGNEQFF. The CDR3 region has the DNA TGTGCCAGCAGGCCAAGTTATGCGGGGAATGAGCAGTTCTTC.

This clonotype was detected only once. One end of the junction does not line up with germline, which may come from a read error. The chain couples TRBV6-2 or TRBV6-3 to TRBJ1-1, with D possibly matching TRBD1 (5 bases). The CDR3 loop spans 15 amino acids. The germline gives CDR1 MNHEY, CDR2 SVGEGT. The CDR3 loop reads CANSLSTGRGTEAFF. The CDR3, as DNA: TGTGCCAACAGTTTAAGTACAGGACGGGGGACTGAAGCTTTCTTT.

The genes are TRBV10-3 and TRBJ2-7, with D perhaps matching TRBD2 (6 bases). V was trimmed by 4 bases and J by 0 bases, leaving 10 bases between them. This CDR3 region has 14 residues. The germline V gene encodes CDR1 ENHRY and CDR2 SYGVKD. Here the CDR3 reads CAISVGGSSYEQYF. CDR3 DNA sequence: TGTGCCATCAGTGTTGGGGGGAGCTCCTACGAGCAGTACTTC.

The rearrangement joins TRBV7-2 to TRBJ2-2; tentatively, D is TRBD1 (5 bases). Between the trimmed V and J ends, which lost 2 bases and 4 bases, there was a span of 8 bases. The CDR3 runs to 14 residues. Germline-derived CDR1 and CDR2 are SGHTA and FQGNSA. The CDR3 DNA reads TGTGCCAGCAGCTTACAGGGTTCCACCGGGGAGCTGTTTTTT. Residues: CASSLQGSTGELFF. The variable domain in full, completed from reference TRBV7-2 and TRBJ2-2, reads GAGVSQSPSNKVTEKGKDVELRCDPISGHTALYWYRQSLGQGLEFLIYFQGNSAPDKSGLPSDRFSAERTGGSVSTLTIQRTQQEDSAVYLCASSLQGSTGELFFGEGSRLTVL.

The rearrangement uses TRBV7-8 and TRBJ2-2; D remains unclear. V dropped 2 bases and J dropped 7 bases, with 17 bases sitting between them. Per germline, CDR1 SGHVS and CDR2 FQNEAQ. The length of the CDR3 is 16 residues. The CDR3 coding sequence is TGTGCCAGCAGCTTAAGTACACGGCAGCGTAGCGGGGAGCTGTTTTTT. It translates to CASSLSTRQRSGELFF.

This clonotype was seen a handful of times. This chain uses TRBV4-2 with TRBJ2-5; tentative D call: TRBD1 (5 bases). Germline assignment: CDR1 LGHNA and CDR2 YNFKEQ. Trimming stripped 1 base from V and 2 bases from J, with 11 bases between. The CDR3 sequence is 15 residues long. CDR3 in amino acids: CASSQGLGRQETQYF. The CDR3 DNA reads TGTGCCAGCAGCCAAGGTCTGGGGCGGCAAGAGACCCAGTACTTC.

Only a few counts were recorded for this clonotype. The chain uses TRBV6-1 and TRBJ1-2; TRBD1 agrees at 9 bases. The germline gives CDR1 MNHNS, CDR2 SASEGT. The CDR3 is made up of 15 amino acids. V shed 5 bases, J shed 6 bases, and the junction held 10 bases outside the gene matches. CDR3 amino acids: CASSRSLDRGDGYTF. CDR3 nucleotide sequence: TGTGCCAGCAGTCGATCCTTGGACAGGGGAGATGGCTACACCTTC.